This T cell receptor beta chain comes out of a study of spatial heterogeneity in lung cancer. The wider study: Samples were donated by 72 untreated early-stage non-small cell lung cancer patients. Beta-chain sequences consistently outnumbered alpha-chain sequences in detection.

Documented time point: blood at routine non-recurrence follow-up after resection. TCRs were sequenced from unsorted whole RNA of tumor, nontumor lung or PBMC. In its sample, this clonotype was seen many times. A unique molecular identifier was carried by every single TCR cDNA molecule. One entry per CDR3 protein, called by TCRdb with MiXCR from the 5' RACE reads. Altogether about 70,000 distinct CDR3 sequences are present, 8% to 9% being singletons, with the ten largest covering under 2.5%. CDR3 length equals 11 residues. Per germline, CDR1 SQVTM and CDR2 ANQGSEA. V was shortened by 7 bases and J by 4 bases, with 8 bases between the two germline ends.

The input for sequencing was PBMCs, taken at follow-up. The chain combines TRBV29-1 with TRBJ2-1, with D perhaps matching TRBD2 (5 bases). The clonotype was recovered from a female donor with early-stage non-small cell lung cancer. The CDR3 loop reads CSGSGYNEQFF. The CDR3 coding sequence is TGCAGCGGATCGGGGTACAATGAGCAGTTCTTC.